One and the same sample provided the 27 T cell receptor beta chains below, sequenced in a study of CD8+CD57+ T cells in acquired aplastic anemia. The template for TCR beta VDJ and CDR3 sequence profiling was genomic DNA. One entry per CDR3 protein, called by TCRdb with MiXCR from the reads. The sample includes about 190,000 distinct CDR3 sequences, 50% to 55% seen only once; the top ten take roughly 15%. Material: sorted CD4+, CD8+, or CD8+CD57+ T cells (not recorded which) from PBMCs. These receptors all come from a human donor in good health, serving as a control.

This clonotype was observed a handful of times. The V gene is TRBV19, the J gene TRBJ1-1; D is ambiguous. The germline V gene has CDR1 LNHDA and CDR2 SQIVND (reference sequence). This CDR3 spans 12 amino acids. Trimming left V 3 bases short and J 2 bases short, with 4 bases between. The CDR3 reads CASSIRNTEAFF. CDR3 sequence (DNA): TGTGCCAGTAGTATTAGAAACACTGAAGCTTTCTTT.

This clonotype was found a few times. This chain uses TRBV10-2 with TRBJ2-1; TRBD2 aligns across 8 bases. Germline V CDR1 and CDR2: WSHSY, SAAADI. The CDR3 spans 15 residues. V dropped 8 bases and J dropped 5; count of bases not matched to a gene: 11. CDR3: CASRISGLGHNEQFF. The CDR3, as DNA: TGCGCCAGCCGCATATCGGGACTAGGTCACAATGAGCAGTTCTTC.

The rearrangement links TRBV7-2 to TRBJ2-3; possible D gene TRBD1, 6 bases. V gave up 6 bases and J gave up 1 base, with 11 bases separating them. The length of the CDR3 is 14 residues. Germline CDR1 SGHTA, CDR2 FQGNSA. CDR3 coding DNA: TGTGCCAGCAGGGACAGAAAGGGCACAGATACGCAGTATTTT. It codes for CASRDRKGTDTQYF.

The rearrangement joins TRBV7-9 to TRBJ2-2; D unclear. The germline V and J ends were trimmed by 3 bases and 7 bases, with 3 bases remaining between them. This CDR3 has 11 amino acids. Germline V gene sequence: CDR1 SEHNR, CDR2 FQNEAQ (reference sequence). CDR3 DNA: TGTGCCAGCAGCTTTGACGGGGAGCTGTTTTTT. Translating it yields CASSFDGELFF.

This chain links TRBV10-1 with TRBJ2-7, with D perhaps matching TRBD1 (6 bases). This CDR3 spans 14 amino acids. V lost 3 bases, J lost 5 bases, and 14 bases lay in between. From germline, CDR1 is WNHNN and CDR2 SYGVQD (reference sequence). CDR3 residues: CASSDSGPGDEQYF. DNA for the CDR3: TGCGCCAGCAGTGACTCCGGGCCAGGGGACGAGCAGTACTTC.

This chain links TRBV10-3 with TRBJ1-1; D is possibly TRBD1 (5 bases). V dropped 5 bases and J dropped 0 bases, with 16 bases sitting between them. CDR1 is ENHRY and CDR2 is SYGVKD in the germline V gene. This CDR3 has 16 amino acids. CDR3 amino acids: CAISQGGGGMNTEAFF. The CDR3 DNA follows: TGTGCCATCAGTCAGGGTGGGGGAGGGATGAACACTGAAGCTTTCTTT.

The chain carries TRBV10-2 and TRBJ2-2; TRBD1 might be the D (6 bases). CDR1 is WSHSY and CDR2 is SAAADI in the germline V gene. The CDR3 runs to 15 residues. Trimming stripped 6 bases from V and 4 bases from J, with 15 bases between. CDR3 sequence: CASSLTRGGTGELFF. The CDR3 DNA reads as TGCGCCAGCAGCCTCACGAGAGGGGGCACCGGGGAGCTGTTTTTT.

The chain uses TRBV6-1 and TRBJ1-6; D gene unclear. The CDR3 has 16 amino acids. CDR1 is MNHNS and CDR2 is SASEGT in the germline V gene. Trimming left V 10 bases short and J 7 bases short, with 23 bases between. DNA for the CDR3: TGTGCCACCACGGGTGCTGGTGCGGGAGGAAATTCACCCCTCCACTTT. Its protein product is CATTGAGAGGNSPLHF.

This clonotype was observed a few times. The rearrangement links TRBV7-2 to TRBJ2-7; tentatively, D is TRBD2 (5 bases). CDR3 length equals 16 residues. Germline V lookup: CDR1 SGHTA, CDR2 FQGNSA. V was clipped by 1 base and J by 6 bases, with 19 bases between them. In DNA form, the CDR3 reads TGTGCCAGCAGCTTAGTTGGCCGCCCGGGGTTGGCCGAGCAGTACTTC. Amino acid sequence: CASSLVGRPGLAEQYF. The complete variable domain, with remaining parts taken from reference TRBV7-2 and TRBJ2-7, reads GAGVSQSPSNKVTEKGKDVELRCDPISGHTALYWYRQSLGQGLEFLIYFQGNSAPDKSGLPSDRFSAERTGGSVSTLTIQRTQQEDSAVYLCASSLVGRPGLAEQYFGPGTRLTVT.

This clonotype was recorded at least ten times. The CDR3 here is CASSTDRRGYEQYF. DNA for the CDR3: TGTGCCAGCAGTACGGACAGGAGGGGCTACGAGCAGTACTTC. This chain joins TRBV6-5 and TRBJ2-7; TRBD1 might be the D (7 bases). Per the germline V gene, CDR1 is MNHEY and CDR2 is SVGAGI. Trimming removed 5 bases at V and 3 bases at J, with 14 bases between. This CDR3 is built from 14 residues.

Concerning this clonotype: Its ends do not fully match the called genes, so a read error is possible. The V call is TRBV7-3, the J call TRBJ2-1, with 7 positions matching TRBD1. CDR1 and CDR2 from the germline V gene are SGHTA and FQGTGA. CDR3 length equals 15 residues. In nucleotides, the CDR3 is TGTGCCAGCAGTTTGGACGACAGGGTCGGCGATGAGCGGTTCTTC. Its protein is CASSLDDRVGDERFF.

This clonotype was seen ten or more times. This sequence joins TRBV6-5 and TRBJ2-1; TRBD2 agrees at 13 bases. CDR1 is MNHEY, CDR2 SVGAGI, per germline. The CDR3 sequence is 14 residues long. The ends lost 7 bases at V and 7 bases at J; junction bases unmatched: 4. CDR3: CASTTSGGRNEQFF. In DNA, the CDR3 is TGTGCCAGCACGACTAGCGGGGGGCGGAATGAGCAGTTCTTC.

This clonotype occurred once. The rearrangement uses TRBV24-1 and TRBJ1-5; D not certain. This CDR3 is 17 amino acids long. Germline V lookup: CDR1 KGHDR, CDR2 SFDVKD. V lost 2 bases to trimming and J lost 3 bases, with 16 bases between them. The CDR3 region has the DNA TGTGCCACCAGTGATTCGACACCCCGGCGGGACAATCAGCCCCAGCATTTT. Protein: CATSDSTPRRDNQPQHF.

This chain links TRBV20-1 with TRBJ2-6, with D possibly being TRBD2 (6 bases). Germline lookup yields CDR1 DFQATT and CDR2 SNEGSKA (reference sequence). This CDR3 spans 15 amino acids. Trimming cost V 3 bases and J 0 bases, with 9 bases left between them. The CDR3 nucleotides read TGCAGTGCTAGTAACGGGGGCTCTGGGGCCAACGTCCTGACTTTC. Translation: CSASNGGSGANVLTF.

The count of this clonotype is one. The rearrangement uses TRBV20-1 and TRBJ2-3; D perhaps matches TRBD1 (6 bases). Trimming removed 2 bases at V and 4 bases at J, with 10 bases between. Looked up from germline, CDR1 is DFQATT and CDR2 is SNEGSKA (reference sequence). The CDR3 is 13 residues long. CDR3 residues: CSARNRVADTQYF. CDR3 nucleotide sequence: TGCAGTGCTAGAAACAGGGTGGCAGATACGCAGTATTTT.

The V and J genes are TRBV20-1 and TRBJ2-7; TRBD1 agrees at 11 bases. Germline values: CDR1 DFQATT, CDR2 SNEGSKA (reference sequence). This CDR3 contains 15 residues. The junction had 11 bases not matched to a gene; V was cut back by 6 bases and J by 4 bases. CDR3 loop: CSARSIGTGGYEQYF. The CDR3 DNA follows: TGCAGTGCACGAAGCATCGGGACAGGGGGTTACGAGCAGTACTTC.

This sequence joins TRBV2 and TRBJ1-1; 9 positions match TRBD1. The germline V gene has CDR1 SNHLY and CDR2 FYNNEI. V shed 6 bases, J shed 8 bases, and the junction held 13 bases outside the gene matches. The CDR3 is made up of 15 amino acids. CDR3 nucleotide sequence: TGTGCCAGCAGATACTATGGGACAGGGATCGGAGAAGCTTTCTTT. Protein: CASRYYGTGIGEAFF. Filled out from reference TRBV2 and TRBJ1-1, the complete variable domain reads EPEVTQTPSHQVTQMGQEVILRCVPISNHLYFYWYRQILGQKVEFLVSFYNNEISEKSEIFDDQFSVERPDGSNFTLKIRSTKLEDSAMYFCASRYYGTGIGEAFFGQGTRLTVV.

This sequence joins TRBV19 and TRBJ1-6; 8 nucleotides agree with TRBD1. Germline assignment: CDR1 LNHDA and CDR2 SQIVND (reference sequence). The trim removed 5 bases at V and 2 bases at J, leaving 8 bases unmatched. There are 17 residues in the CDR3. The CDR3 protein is CASSPGTGATYNSPLHF. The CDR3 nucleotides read TGTGCCAGTAGTCCCGGGACAGGCGCCACCTATAATTCACCCCTCCACTTT.

The CDR3 reads CALFLGGTAFF. CDR3 in DNA: TGTGCCCTATTCCTCGGGGGGACGGCTTTCTTT. J is TRBJ1-1 and V is TRBV7-2; a possible D gene is TRBD1 (5 bases). Trimming removed 11 bases at V and 11 bases at J, with 18 bases between. CDR3 length: 11 residues. In germline, CDR1 is SGHTA, CDR2 FQGNSA.

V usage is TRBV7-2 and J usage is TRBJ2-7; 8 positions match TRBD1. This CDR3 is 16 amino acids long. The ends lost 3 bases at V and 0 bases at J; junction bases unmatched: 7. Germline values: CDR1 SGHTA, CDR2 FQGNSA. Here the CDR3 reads CASSFWTGSGSYEQYF. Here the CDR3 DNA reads TGTGCCAGCAGCTTCTGGACAGGGAGCGGCTCCTACGAGCAGTACTTC.

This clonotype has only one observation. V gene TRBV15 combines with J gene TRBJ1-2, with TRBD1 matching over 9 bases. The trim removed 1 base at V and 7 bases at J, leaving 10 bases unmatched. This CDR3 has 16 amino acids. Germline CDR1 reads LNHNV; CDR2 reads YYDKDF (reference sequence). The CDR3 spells CATSRGGGQGIGGYTF. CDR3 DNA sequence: TGTGCCACCAGCAGAGGCGGGGGACAGGGAATCGGTGGCTACACCTTC.

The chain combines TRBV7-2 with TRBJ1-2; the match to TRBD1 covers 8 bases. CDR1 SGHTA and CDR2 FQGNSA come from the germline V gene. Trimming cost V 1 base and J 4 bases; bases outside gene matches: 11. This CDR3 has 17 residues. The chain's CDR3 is CASSLEPGGAPGYGYTF. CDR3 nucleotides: TGTGCCAGCAGCTTAGAACCAGGGGGCGCTCCGGGCTATGGCTACACCTTC.

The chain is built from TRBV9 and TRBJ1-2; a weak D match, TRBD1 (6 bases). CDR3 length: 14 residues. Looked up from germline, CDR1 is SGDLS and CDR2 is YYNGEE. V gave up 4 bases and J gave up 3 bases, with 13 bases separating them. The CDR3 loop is CASSPAQGYYGYTF. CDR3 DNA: TGTGCCAGCAGCCCCGCACAGGGTTACTATGGCTACACCTTC.

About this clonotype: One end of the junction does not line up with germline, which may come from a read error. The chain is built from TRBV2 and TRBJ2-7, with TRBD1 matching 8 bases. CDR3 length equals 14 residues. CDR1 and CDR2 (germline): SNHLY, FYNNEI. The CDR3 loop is CAGRGPGLAYEQYF. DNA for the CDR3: TGTGCCGGCAGGGGGCCAGGGTTAGCCTACGAGCAGTACTTC.

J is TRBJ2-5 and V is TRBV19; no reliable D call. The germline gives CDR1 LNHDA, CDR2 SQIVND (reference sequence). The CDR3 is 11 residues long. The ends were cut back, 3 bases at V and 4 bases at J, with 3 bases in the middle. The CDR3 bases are TGTGCCAGTAGTATTAGAGAGACCCAGTACTTC. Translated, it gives CASSIRETQYF.

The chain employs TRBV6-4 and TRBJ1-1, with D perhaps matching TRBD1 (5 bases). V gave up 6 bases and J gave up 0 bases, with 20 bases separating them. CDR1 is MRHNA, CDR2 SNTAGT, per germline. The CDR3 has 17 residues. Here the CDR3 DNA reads TGTGCCAGCAGACAGGTTGCCAATCAGCCGATGAACACTGAAGCTTTCTTT. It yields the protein CASRQVANQPMNTEAFF.

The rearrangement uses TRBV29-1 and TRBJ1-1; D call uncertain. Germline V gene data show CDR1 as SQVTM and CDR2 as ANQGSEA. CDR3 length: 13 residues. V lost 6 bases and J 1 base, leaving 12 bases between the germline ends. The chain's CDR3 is CSVTQTANTEAFF. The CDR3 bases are TGCAGCGTGACCCAGACGGCGAACACTGAAGCTTTCTTT.